Given below is one T cell receptor (beta chain) in context. This CDR3 has 17 residues. Study processing details: Scientists estimated how many nucleated cells there were by amplifying reference gene primers. Clones were read by immunoSEQ multiplex PCR, and TCRdb kept only the in-frame ones, dropping some. V, J and clone size are those of that table, while D and trimming were read from the DNA. The sample records 70,000 to 80,000 clones, roughly four fifths being singletons. This sample stems from a study of blood T cell repertoires in COVID-19. On the study more broadly: The United States, Italy and Spain were the sources of the acute and convalescent COVID-19 samples. T cells, B-cell-depleted T cells, or PBMCs provided the cDNA or gDNA that served as material.

The chain employs TRBV21-1 and TRBJ2-3; the table's D call of TRBD1 was not tested on the DNA. TRBV21-1 is classified as a pseudogene. Sequenced sample: peripheral blood. This clonotype was sampled from an elderly man with acute or convalescent COVID-19. The DNA for the CDR3 is TGTGCCAGCAGCGGACGCTCCGGGACAGGGTTTGTAGATACGCAGTATTTT. Translated, it gives CASSGRSGTGFVDTQYF.